This T cell receptor beta chain comes out of a study of T cell repertoires in cytomegalovirus infection. Looking at the study overall: Both CMV infection and a matching HLA type were indicated by public TCR beta signatures. Study conclusions and caveats: The study found HLA-C-restricted CMV-specific TCR beta clonotypes dominating the ex vivo response. Cumulated frequencies of public TCR beta families served to identify carriers of CMV plus the relevant HLA.

Trimming stripped 6 bases from V and 7 bases from J, with 13 bases between. This CDR3 spans 13 amino acids. As for this clonotype: Its antigen remains unidentified.

Via MiXCR, TCRdb re-called the reads, giving one row per CDR3 protein. This sample carries about 360,000 distinct CDR3 sequences, 15% to 20% of them seen once, and the ten largest clones take around 8.6%. The J gene is TRBJ1-5, the V gene TRBV12-3 or TRBV12-4; no reliable D call. This clonotype originated in a human donor in good health (CMV status not recorded). Some clones in this sample may be carry-over from other donors' samples. Sequences were obtained from PBMCs. The CDR3 DNA follows: TGTGCCAGCAGCCTTGGAACAGTCCAGCCCCAGCATTTT. Translating gives CASSLGTVQPQHF.